This TCR beta chain appears in the sequencing data of a study of shared clonotypes between healthy human individuals. Authors' data handling: Filtering differed, since immunoSEQ gave only junction sequences and no quality scores. Clones were sequenced by immunoSEQ multiplex PCR, and TCRdb holds only the in-frame ones, with some missing. The DNA was the basis for D and trimming; V, J and clone size are from that table. The sample lists roughly 700,000 clones, approximately 74% occurring once. Trimming took 1 base from V and 1 from J, leaving 5 bases between them. Germline V lookup: CDR1 SGHRS, CDR2 YFSETQ. This CDR3 is 13 amino acids long. This clone was picked up a small number of times. At the DNA level, this CDR3 is encoded by other sequences in the same sample as well.

The material sequenced was memory CD4+ T cells sorted from blood. Subset: CD45RA-negative fraction. The sequence was obtained from a woman aged 25 to 45 in good health. The chain couples TRBV5-1 to TRBJ2-5; possibly TRBD1 for D (5 bases). The CDR3 sequence is CASSLQGQETQYF. CDR3 bases: TGCGCCAGCAGCTTGCAGGGCCAAGAGACCCAGTACTTC.